The clone carrying this T cell receptor (beta chain) was picked up a small number of times. Its antigen is currently unknown. This entry belongs to a study of human T cells and chemical hapten exposure. TCRdb re-analysed the RACE reads in MiXCR, keeping a single row per CDR3 protein. The sample includes some 400,000 distinct CDR3 sequences, roughly 4.6% seen only once; the top ten take 2.5% to 3%. This CDR3 spans 15 amino acids. From germline, CDR1 is GTSNPN and CDR2 SVGIG (reference sequence). Trimming removed 3 bases from V and 9 bases from J; junction bases left unmatched: 11. Overall study findings and caveats: Expanded TCRs produced significantly more large CDR3 similarity clusters than controls did.

Indicated time point: pre-sensitization, week 0. Described treatment: therapeutic diphenylcyclopropenone sensitization with weekly scalp DPC. The TCR comes from a woman between 50 and 59 years old with alopecia areata. Some clones in this sample may be carry-over from other donors' samples. Here the sequenced sample was whole blood, taken in connection with sensitization to the hapten diphenylcyclopropenone (DPC). The V call is TRBV30, the J call TRBJ2-1; 10 nucleotides align to TRBD2. For the CDR3, the DNA is TGTGCCTGGAGCCCTGGGCTAGCGGGAGTCTCTGAGCAGTTCTTC. Its translation is CAWSPGLAGVSEQFF. Filled out from reference TRBV30 and TRBJ2-1, the complete variable domain reads SQTIHQWPATLVQPVGSPLSLECTVEGTSNPNLYWYRQAAGRGLQLLFYSVGIGQISSEVPQNLSASRPQDRQFILSSKKLLLSDSGFYLCAWSPGLAGVSEQFFGPGTRLTVL.